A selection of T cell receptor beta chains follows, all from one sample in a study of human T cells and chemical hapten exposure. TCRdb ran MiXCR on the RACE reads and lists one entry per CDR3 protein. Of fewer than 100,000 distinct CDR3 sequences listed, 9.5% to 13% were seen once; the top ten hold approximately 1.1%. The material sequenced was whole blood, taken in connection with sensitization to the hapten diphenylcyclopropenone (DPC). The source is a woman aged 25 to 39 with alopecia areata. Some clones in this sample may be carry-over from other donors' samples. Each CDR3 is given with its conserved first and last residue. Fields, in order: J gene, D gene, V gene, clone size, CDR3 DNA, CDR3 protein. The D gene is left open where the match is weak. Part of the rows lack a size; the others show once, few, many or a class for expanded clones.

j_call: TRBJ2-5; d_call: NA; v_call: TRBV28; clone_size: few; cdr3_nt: TGTGCCAGCAGTTGGGGGAACCAAGAGACCCAGTACTTC; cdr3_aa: CASSWGNQETQYF
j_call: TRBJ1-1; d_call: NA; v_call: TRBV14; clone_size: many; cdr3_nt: TGTGCCAGCTCGGGGTTTGATACTGAAGCTTTCTTT; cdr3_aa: CASSGFDTEAFF
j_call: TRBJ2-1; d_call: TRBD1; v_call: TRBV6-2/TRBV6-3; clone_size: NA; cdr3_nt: TGTGCCAGCAGTTCCCCAGGAGGGACAGGGCCCCTCAATGAGCAGTTCTTC; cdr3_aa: CASSSPGGTGPLNEQFF
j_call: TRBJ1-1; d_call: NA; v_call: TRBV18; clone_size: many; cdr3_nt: TGTGCCAGCCAAACAGAGTTGAACACTGAAGCTTTCTTT; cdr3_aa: CASQTELNTEAFF
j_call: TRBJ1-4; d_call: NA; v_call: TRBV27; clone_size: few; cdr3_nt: TGTGCCAGCAGTTTAAGGGAAAATGAAAAACTGTTTTTT; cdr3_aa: CASSLRENEKLFF
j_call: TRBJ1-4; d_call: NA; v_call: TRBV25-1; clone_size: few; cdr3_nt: TGTGCCAGCAGTCCACACCAAGCTAATGAAAAACTGTTTTTT; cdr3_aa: CASSPHQANEKLFF
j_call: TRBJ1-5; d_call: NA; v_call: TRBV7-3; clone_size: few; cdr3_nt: TGTGCCAGCAGCGTCAGGGGAAATCAGCCCCAGCATTTT; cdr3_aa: CASSVRGNQPQHF
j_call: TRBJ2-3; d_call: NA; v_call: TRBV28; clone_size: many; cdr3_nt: TGTGCCAGCAGTTTAAGGACGGGACTTGCCTTTGGAGATACGCAGTATTTT; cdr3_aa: CASSLRTGLAFGDTQYF
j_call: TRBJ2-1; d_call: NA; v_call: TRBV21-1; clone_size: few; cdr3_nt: TGTGCCAGCACCACCGATAGCGGCGCGGGTGTACCCTACAATGAGCAGTTCTTC; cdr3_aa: CASTTDSGAGVPYNEQFF
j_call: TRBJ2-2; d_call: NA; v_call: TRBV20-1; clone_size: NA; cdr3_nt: TGCAGTGTTCTATCGGACACCGGGGAGCTGTTTTTT; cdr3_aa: CSVLSDTGELFF
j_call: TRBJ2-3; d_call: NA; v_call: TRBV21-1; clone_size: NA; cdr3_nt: TGTGCCAGCAGCAAATGGAACCAGAGGGATACGCAGTATTTT; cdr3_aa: CASSKWNQRDTQYF
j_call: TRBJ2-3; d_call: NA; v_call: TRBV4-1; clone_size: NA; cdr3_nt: TGCGCCAGCAGCCAAGATTTCCCAGATACGCAGTATTTT; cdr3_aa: CASSQDFPDTQYF
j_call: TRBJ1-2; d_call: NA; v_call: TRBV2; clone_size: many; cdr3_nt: TGTGCCAGCAGTGTCTCAGGGAGCTATGGCTACACCTTC; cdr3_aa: CASSVSGSYGYTF
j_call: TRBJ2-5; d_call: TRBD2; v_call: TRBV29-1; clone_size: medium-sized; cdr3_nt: TGCAGCGTTGACCCTAGCGGGCCCCCTAGGGGGACCCAGTACTTC; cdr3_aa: CSVDPSGPPRGTQYF
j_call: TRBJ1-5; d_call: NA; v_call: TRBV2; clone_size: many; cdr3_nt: TGTGCCAGCAGTGAAGTTCAGAGCAATCAGCCCCAGCATTTT; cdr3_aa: CASSEVQSNQPQHF
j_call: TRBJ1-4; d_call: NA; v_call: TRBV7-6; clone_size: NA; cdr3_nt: TGTGCCAGCAGCCCGGACCCCTCCGTCTGGGAAAAACTGTTTTTT; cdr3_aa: CASSPDPSVWEKLFF
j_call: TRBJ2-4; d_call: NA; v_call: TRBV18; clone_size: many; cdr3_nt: TGTGCCAGCTCACCCACGCGCCTAGCCAAAAACATTCAGTACTTC; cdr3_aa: CASSPTRLAKNIQYF
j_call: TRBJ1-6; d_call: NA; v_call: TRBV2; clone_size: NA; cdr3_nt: TGTGCCAGCAGTGATGGTGAAAGGGCATTCACCCTCCACTTT; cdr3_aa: CASSDGERAFTLHF
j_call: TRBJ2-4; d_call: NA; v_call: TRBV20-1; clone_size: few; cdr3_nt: TGCAGTGCTAGCGGGGGCCAAGCCAAAAACATTCAGTACTTC; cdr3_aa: CSASGGQAKNIQYF
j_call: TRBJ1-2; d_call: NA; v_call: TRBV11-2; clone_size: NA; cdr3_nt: TGTGCCAGCAGCTTAGAGCCAGACCGGGGCTACACCTTC; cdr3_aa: CASSLEPDRGYTF
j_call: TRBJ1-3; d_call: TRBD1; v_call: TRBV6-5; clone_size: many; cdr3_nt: TGTGCCAGCAGTCGGGACAGGGACTCTGGAAACACCATATATTTT; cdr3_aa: CASSRDRDSGNTIYF
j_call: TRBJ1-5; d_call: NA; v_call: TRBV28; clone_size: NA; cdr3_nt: TGTGCCAGCAGTTTACACGGATGGGGTAGCAATCAGCCCCAGCATTTT; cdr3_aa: CASSLHGWGSNQPQHF
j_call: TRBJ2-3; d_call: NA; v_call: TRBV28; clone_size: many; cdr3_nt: TGTGCCAGCAGTGCCGTACTCTCGCCCCCAGATACGCAGTATTTT; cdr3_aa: CASSAVLSPPDTQYF
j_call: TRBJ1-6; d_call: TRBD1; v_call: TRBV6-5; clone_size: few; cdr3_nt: TGTGCCAGCAGTTATACGGGACAGCTTAATTCACCCCTCCACTTT; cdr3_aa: CASSYTGQLNSPLHF
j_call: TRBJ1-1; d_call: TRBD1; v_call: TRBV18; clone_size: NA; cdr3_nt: TGTGCCAGCGCCCTGGGTGGACAGGGGGAGAACACTGAAGCTTTCTTT; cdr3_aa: CASALGGQGENTEAFF
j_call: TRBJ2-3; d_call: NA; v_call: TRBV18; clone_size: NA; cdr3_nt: TGTGCCAGCTTACCCACTAGTAGGGATACGCAGTATTTT; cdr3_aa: CASLPTSRDTQYF
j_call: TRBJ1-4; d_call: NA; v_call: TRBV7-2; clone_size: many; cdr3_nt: TGTGCCAGCAGCTTAGCAGGATCCAATGAAAAACTGTTTTTT; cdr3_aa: CASSLAGSNEKLFF